This T cell receptor (beta chain) was observed in a study of CD4 and CD8 cells across lung adenocarcinoma regions. CDR1 is SGHRS, CDR2 YFSETQ, per germline. The V end was cut by 4 bases, the J end by 7 bases, with 19 bases between. The CDR3 is 15 residues long. MiXCR, run by TCRdb on the PCR reads, gives a single entry per CDR3 protein. The repertoire holds roughly 25,000 distinct CDR3 sequences, with 45% to 60% as singletons. Donors had localized lung adenocarcinoma, a non-small cell lung cancer. This sequence joins TRBV5-1 and TRBJ2-3; possible D gene TRBD1, 6 bases. The sequenced material came from CD4+ T cells from the center of a lung tumor. The TCR was taken from a male donor with lung adenocarcinoma. The CD4 and CD8 labels of this study may be unreliable. CDR3: CASSIGTSSLYTQYF. CDR3 nucleotides: TGCGCCAGCAGCATAGGGACAAGTTCCTTATATACGCAGTATTTT.